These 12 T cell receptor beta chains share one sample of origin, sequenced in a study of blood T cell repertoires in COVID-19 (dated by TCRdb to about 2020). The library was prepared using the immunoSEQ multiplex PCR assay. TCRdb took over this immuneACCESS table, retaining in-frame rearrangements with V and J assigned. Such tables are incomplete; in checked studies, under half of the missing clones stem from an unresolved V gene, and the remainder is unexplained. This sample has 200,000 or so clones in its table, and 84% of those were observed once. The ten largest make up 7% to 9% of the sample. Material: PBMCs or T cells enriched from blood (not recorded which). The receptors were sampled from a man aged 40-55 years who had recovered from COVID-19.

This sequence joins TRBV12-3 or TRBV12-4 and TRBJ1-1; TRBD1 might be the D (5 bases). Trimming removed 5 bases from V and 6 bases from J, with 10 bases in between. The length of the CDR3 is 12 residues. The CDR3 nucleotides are TGTGCCAGCAGTCGGACAAGCCCTGAAGCTTTCTTT. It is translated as CASSRTSPEAFF.

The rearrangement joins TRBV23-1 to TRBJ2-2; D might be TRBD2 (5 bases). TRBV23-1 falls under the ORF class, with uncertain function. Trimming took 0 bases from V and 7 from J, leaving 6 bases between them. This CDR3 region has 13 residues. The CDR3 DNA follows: TGCGCCAGCAGTCAATCGAGGGACGGGGAGCTGTTTTTT. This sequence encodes CASSQSRDGELFF.

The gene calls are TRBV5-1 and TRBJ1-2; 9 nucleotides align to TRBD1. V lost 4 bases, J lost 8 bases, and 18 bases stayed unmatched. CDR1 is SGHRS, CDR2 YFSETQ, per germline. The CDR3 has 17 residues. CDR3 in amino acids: CASSPLPGQGNYGGYTF. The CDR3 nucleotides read TGCGCCAGCAGCCCGCTTCCGGGACAGGGAAACTATGGAGGCTACACCTTC.

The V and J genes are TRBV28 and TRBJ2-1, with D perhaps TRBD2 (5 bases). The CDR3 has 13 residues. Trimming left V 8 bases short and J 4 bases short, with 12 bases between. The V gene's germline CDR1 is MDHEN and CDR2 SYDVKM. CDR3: CASAVSGYNEQFF. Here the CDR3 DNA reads TGTGCCAGCGCCGTCTCGGGGTACAATGAGCAGTTCTTC.

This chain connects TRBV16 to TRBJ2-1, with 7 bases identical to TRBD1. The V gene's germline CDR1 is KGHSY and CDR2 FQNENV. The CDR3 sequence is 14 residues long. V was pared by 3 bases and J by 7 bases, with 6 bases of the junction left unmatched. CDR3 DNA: TGTGCCAGCAGCCAGGGCCAGACAGGGAATGAGCAGTTCTTC. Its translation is CASSQGQTGNEQFF. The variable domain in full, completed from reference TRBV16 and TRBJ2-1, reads GEEVAQTPKHLVRGEGQKAKLYCAPIKGHSYVFWYQQVLKNEFKFLISFQNENVFDETGMPKERFSAKCLPNSPCSLEIQATKLEDSAVYFCASSQGQTGNEQFFGPGTRLTVL.

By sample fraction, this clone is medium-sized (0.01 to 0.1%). The CDR3 loop is CASSEAAGAGNSPLHF. In DNA, the CDR3 is TGTGCCAGCAGTGAAGCGGCGGGGGCGGGTAATTCACCCCTCCACTTT. The chain is built from TRBV6-1 and TRBJ1-6, with D perhaps matching TRBD1 (6 bases). The CDR3 is made up of 16 amino acids. V dropped 0 bases and J dropped 6 bases, with 12 bases sitting between them. CDR1 and CDR2 (germline): MNHNS, SASEGT.

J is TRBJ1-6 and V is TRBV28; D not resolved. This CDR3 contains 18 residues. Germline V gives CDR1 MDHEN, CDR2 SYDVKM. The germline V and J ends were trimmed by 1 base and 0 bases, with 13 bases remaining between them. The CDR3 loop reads CASSLYGPAGSYNSPLHF. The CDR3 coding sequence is TGTGCCAGCAGTTTATACGGTCCGGCGGGCTCCTATAATTCACCCCTCCACTTT. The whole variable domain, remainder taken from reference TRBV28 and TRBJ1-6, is DVKVTQSSRYLVKRTGEKVFLECVQDMDHENMFWYRQDPGLGLRLIYFSYDVKMKEKGDIPEGYSVSREKKERFSLILESASTNQTSMYLCASSLYGPAGSYNSPLHFGNGTRLTVT.

CDR3 in DNA: TGTGCCTGGAGGACAGGGGTCAACACTGAAGCTTTCTTT. This gives the protein CAWRTGVNTEAFF. The rearrangement joins TRBV30 to TRBJ1-1; 8 bases align to TRBD1. CDR1 GTSNPN and CDR2 SVGIG come from the germline V gene (reference sequence). V trimming: 3 bases; J trimming: 2 bases; junction bases outside the gene matches: 2. The CDR3 totals 13 residues.

CDR3 nucleotides: TGCGCCAGCATCACAGATAGTTATGGCTACACCTTC. It translates to CASITDSYGYTF. The rearrangement joins TRBV10-1 to TRBJ1-2; D is unclear. CDR3 length equals 12 residues. V lost 7 bases and J 5 bases, leaving 11 bases between the germline ends. Germline-derived CDR1 and CDR2 are WNHNN and SYGVQD (reference sequence).

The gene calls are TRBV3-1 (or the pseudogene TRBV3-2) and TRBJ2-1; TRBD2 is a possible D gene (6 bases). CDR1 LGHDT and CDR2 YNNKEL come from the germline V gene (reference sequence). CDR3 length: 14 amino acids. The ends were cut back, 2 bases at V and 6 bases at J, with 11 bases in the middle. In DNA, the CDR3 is TGTGCCAGCAGCCAAAACCGACTAGGCAATGAGCAGTTCTTC. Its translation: CASSQNRLGNEQFF.

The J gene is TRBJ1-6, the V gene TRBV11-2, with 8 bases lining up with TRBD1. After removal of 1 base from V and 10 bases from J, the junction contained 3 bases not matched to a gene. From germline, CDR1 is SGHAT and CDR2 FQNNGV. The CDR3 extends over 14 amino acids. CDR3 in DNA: TGTGCCAGCAGCTTAGTACAGGGGGTCTCACCCCTCCACTTT. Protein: CASSLVQGVSPLHF.

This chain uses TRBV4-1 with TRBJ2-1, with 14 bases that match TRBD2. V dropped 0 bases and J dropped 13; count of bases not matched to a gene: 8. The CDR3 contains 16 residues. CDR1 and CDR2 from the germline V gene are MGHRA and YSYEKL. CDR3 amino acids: CASSQDPTSGGVLQFF. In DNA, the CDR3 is TGCGCCAGCAGCCAAGATCCGACTAGCGGGGGGGTTTTACAGTTCTTC.